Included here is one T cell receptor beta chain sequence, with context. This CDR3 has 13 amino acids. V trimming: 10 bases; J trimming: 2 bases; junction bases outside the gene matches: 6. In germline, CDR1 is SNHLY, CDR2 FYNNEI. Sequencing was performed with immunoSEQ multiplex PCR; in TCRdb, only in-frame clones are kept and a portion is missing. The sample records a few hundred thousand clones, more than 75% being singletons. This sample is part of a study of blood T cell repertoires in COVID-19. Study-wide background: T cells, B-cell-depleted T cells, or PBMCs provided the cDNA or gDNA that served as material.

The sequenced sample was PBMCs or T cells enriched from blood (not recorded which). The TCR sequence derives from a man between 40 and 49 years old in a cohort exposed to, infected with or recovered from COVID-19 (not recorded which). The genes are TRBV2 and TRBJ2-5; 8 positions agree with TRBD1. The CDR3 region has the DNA TGTGCCACCCCGGACAGGGCACAAGAGACCCAGTACTTC. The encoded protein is CATPDRAQETQYF.